The T cell receptor (beta chain) described here comes from a study of blood T cells in healthy people across ages. A second PCR, run for about 7 to 11 cycles, used a sample-barcoded 5' primer plus a J-beta primer mix. TCRdb re-analysed the 5' RACE reads in MiXCR, keeping a single row per CDR3 protein. The data contain over 1,500,000 distinct CDR3 sequences, about 50% of them singletons. Deletions cut 8 bases from V and 2 bases from J, with 9 bases between. This CDR3 is 12 amino acids long. Germline lookup yields CDR1 SNHLY and CDR2 FYNNEI. Per sample, at least 6 micrograms of total RNA were extracted.

Specimen: blood. The V call is TRBV2, the J call TRBJ1-2; D remains ambiguous. The sequence was obtained from a woman between 40 and 55 years old in good health. This chain's CDR3 is CASWAYNYGYTF. CDR3 nucleotides: TGTGCCAGCTGGGCTTACAACTATGGCTACACCTTC.